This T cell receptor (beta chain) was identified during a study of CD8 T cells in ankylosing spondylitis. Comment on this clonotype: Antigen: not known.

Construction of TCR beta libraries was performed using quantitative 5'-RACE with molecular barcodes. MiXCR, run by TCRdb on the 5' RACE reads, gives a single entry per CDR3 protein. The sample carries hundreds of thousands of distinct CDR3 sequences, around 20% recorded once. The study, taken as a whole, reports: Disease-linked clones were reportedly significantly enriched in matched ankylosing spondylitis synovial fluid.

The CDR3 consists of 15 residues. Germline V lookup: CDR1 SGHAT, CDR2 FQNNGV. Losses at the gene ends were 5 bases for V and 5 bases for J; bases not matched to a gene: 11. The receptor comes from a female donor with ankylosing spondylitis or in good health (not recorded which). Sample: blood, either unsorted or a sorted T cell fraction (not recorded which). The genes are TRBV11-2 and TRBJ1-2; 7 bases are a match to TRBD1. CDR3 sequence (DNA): TGTGCCAGCAGCATCGAACCCGGGACAGCATATGGCTACACCTTC. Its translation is CASSIEPGTAYGYTF.